This entry concerns a single TCR beta chain. Its antigen is unidentified. TCRdb keeps only in-frame clones here, not all; method: immunoSEQ multiplex PCR. The sample holds approximately 150,000 clones, about 88% seen once. Specified time point: baseline pretreatment blood. The treatment was: 15 Gy SBRT to primary tumor, nephrectomy 4 weeks later. Radiation-treated patients gave blood at baseline, week 2 and week 4. J gave up 5 bases and V 5 bases, and 10 bases lay outside the gene matches. The CDR3 sequence is 16 residues long. Looked up from germline, CDR1 is SEHNR and CDR2 is FQNEAQ (reference sequence). These data are taken from a study of radiation and T cells in renal cell carcinoma. Study conclusions and caveats: Without pretreatment biopsies, baseline tumor clonotype presence was undetermined. Top tumor clonotypes rose in blood 2 weeks post-radiation, then contracted.

The chain is built from TRBV7-9 and TRBJ1-5; 9 bases match TRBD1. The TCR comes from a woman between 65 and 79 years old with renal cell carcinoma. The sample in question was blood, obtained from a patient whose treatment included radiotherapy and nephrectomy. The chain's CDR3 is CASSPEGDRDDQPQHF. The DNA of the CDR3 is TGTGCCAGCAGCCCAGAGGGGGACAGGGACGATCAGCCCCAGCATTTT. The variable domain in full, completed from reference TRBV7-9 and TRBJ1-5, reads DTGVSQNPRHKITKRGQNVTFRCDPISEHNRLYWYRQTLGQGPEFLTYFQNEAQLEKSRLLSDRFSAERPKGSFSTLEIQRTEQGDSAMYLCASSPEGDRDDQPQHFGDGTRLSIL.